This T cell receptor (beta chain) stems from a study of control samples from healthy donors and cancer patients. Using immunoSEQ multiplex PCR, the repertoire was profiled, and TCRdb retains in-frame clones only, with some absent. Seen here are approximately 86,000 clones, about nine tenths observed once, and the top ten hold about 21%. The CDR3 loop spans 14 amino acids. Trimming removed 0 bases from V and 4 bases from J, with 10 bases in between. Germline-derived CDR1 and CDR2 are SGHRS and YFSETQ. The chain employs TRBV5-1 and TRBJ1-2, with D tentatively TRBD1 (5 bases). Material: blood. This clonotype was sampled from a young man in good health. In nucleotides, the CDR3 is TGCGCCAGCAGCTTGGAAGCAGGGCCCTATGGCTACACCTTC. Translated: CASSLEAGPYGYTF.